This T cell receptor (beta chain) was identified in a study of response to subunit inactivated influenza vaccine. The study, taken as a whole, reports: New T cells are recruited in small numbers by each seasonal influenza vaccination, according to the authors' suggestion.

TCRdb analysed the RT-PCR reads with MiXCR anew, one entry per CDR3 protein. The sample records approximately 530,000 distinct CDR3 sequences, roughly 13% being singletons. Many counts were recorded for this clonotype. Antigen unknown. The clonotype comes from a man aged 50-59 years who received an inactivated influenza vaccine. Specimen: PBMCs from blood, collected about 40 days after vaccination.

The CDR3 DNA is TGTGCCAGCAGCTCCTCGTGGGACGTCGTGACCAAAAACATTCAGTACTTC. Its translation is CASSSSWDVVTKNIQYF. The chain couples TRBV5-5 to TRBJ2-4; the D call may be TRBD1 or TRBD2 (5 bases each). The CDR3 runs to 17 residues. The germline V gene has CDR1 SGHKS and CDR2 YYEKEE (reference sequence). V was trimmed by 3 bases and J by 2 bases, leaving 18 bases between them.